Shown below are 28 T cell receptor beta chains from a single sample sequenced in a study of blood T cell repertoires in COVID-19. Assay used: immunoSEQ multiplex PCR; TCRdb lists only in-frame clones, some missing. The repertoire holds about 270,000 clones, with 85% to 90% as singletons. What was sequenced was peripheral blood. Receptors were obtained from a human donor in a cohort sampled during active COVID-19.

V and J are TRBV7-8 and TRBJ1-2; D is uncertain. CDR1 is SGHVS and CDR2 is FQNEAQ in the germline V gene. Trimming took 5 bases from V and 3 from J, leaving 13 bases between them. This CDR3 has 14 residues. DNA of the CDR3: TGTGCCAGCAGCCCGGTCCTAACCCACTATGGCTACACCTTC. Its protein is CASSPVLTHYGYTF.

The chain combines TRBV6-5 with TRBJ1-2; D remains unclear. Germline CDR1 and CDR2: MNHEY and SVGAGI. Trimming removed 6 bases from V and 4 bases from J, with 15 bases in between. CDR3 length equals 14 residues. The chain's CDR3 is CASRIGETSYGYTF. The CDR3 DNA follows: TGTGCCAGCAGGATCGGTGAAACCTCCTATGGCTACACCTTC.

The CDR3 here is CASRSDRGLSNEQFF. The CDR3 nucleotides are TGTGCCAGCAGATCCGACAGGGGGCTCAGCAATGAGCAGTTCTTC. The rearrangement joins TRBV6-5 to TRBJ2-1, with 10 positions matching TRBD1. The CDR3 has 15 residues. Germline loops: CDR1 MNHEY, CDR2 SVGAGI. V was clipped by 6 bases and J by 6 bases; unmatched bases: 8.

The chain is built from TRBV14 and TRBJ2-1, with TRBD2 as a possible D gene (6 bases). V shed 4 bases and J shed 9 bases, with 10 bases lying between them. CDR3 length equals 12 residues. Per the germline V gene, CDR1 is SGHDN and CDR2 is FVKESK. CDR3 sequence reads: CASSLTGVEQFF. Written as DNA, the CDR3 is TGTGCCAGCAGCCTGACGGGGGTTGAGCAGTTCTTC.

The rearrangement joins TRBV7-9 to TRBJ2-3; D is perhaps TRBD1 (6 bases). V lost 0 bases and J 5 bases, leaving 9 bases between the germline ends. This CDR3 is 14 amino acids long. CDR1 SEHNR and CDR2 FQNEAQ come from the germline V gene (reference sequence). DNA of the CDR3: TGTGCCAGCAGCTTAGCGGGGGCGGGAGATACGCAGTATTTT. Translating it yields CASSLAGAGDTQYF.

The chain has TRBV3-1 (or the pseudogene TRBV3-2) and TRBJ2-5; 8 bases fit TRBD2. The CDR3 runs 15 residues. V lost 2 bases to trimming and J lost 4 bases; unmatched junction nucleotides: 6. Germline V gives CDR1 LGHDT, CDR2 YNNKEL (reference sequence). The CDR3, as DNA: TGTGCCAGCAGCCAAAGCGGGAGAGGTAGAGAGACCCAGTACTTC. Translating it yields CASSQSGRGRETQYF.

V and J are TRBV5-6 and TRBJ1-2; no definite D call. The CDR3 runs to 13 residues. Trimming cost V 4 bases and J 4 bases, with 11 bases left between them. CDR1 is SGHDT, CDR2 YYEEEE, per germline. CDR3 loop: CASSPRRGYGYTF. Here the CDR3 DNA reads TGTGCCAGCAGCCCCCGGCGGGGCTATGGCTACACCTTC.

The V call is TRBV28, the J call TRBJ2-3, with D unclear. Germline assignment: CDR1 MDHEN and CDR2 SYDVKM. This CDR3 comprises 13 residues. Trimming pared 4 bases from V and 2 bases from J, leaving 7 bases between. The chain's CDR3 is CASSSKLTDTQYF. The CDR3 DNA sequence: TGTGCCAGCAGTTCAAAACTCACAGATACGCAGTATTTT.

CDR3 loop: CASSLASVAGTQETQYF. CDR3 DNA: TGCGCCAGCAGCTTGGCCTCGGTAGCGGGAACCCAAGAGACCCAGTACTTC. This sequence joins TRBV5-1 and TRBJ2-5, with TRBD2 identical over 8 bases. Germline CDR1 SGHRS, CDR2 YFSETQ. The J segment lost 1 base and the V segment lost 0 bases, leaving 8 bases of the junction unmatched. This CDR3 spans 17 amino acids.

The chain combines TRBV3-1 (or the pseudogene TRBV3-2) with TRBJ1-5; D ambiguous. The CDR3 contains 12 residues. The germline gives CDR1 LGHDT, CDR2 YNNKEL (reference sequence). Trimming took 0 bases from V and 7 from J, leaving 4 bases between them. CDR3 DNA: TGTGCCAGCAGCCAAGATCAACAGCCCCAGCATTTT. Residues: CASSQDQQPQHF.

The J gene is TRBJ2-7, the V gene TRBV5-1; 10 nucleotides match TRBD2. The CDR3 covers 15 residues. From germline, CDR1 is SGHRS and CDR2 YFSETQ. The ends lost 0 bases at V and 6 bases at J; junction bases unmatched: 6. The CDR3 DNA sequence: TGCGCCAGCAGCTTGGGGTCTAGCGGGAGTCGCGAGCAGTACTTC. Protein: CASSLGSSGSREQYF.

The V and J genes are TRBV28 and TRBJ2-1; TRBD2 matches 7 bases. Germline CDR1 MDHEN, CDR2 SYDVKM. J lost 12 bases, V lost 1 base, and 12 bases had no gene match. This CDR3 is 15 amino acids long. The CDR3 DNA is TGTGCCAGCAGTTTATTGAGCGGGGCCGTGGCCGGGCAGTTCTTC. This encodes CASSLLSGAVAGQFF.

The V gene is TRBV2, the J gene TRBJ2-6; 8 positions agree with TRBD1. The ends lost 8 bases at V and 1 base at J; junction bases unmatched: 7. Germline V CDR1 and CDR2: SNHLY, FYNNEI. The CDR3 has 16 residues. The CDR3 here is CASLRQGSSGANVLTF. The CDR3 DNA reads as TGTGCCAGCCTAAGACAGGGGAGTTCTGGGGCCAACGTCCTGACTTTC.

J is TRBJ1-2 and V is TRBV5-1; D is possibly TRBD1 (6 bases). Germline values: CDR1 SGHRS, CDR2 YFSETQ. The V end lost 4 bases, the J end lost 9 bases, and 16 bases lay between the germline ends. This CDR3 comprises 13 residues. CDR3 loop: CASSRDTGYSYTF. The CDR3 nucleotides are TGCGCCAGCAGCCGGGATACAGGGTACAGCTACACCTTC.

The chain combines TRBV28 with TRBJ2-7, with 11 bases that match TRBD1. J lost 7 bases, V lost 8 bases, and 10 bases had no gene match. The CDR3 is made up of 14 amino acids. Germline V gives CDR1 MDHEN, CDR2 SYDVKM. CDR3: CASRGQGAGYEQYF. The CDR3 region has the DNA TGTGCCAGCCGAGGACAGGGGGCCGGGTATGAGCAGTACTTC. Supplemented by reference TRBV28 and TRBJ2-7, the full variable domain reads DVKVTQSSRYLVKRTGEKVFLECVQDMDHENMFWYRQDPGLGLRLIYFSYDVKMKEKGDIPEGYSVSREKKERFSLILESASTNQTSMYLCASRGQGAGYEQYFGPGTRLTVT.

The chain has TRBV18 and TRBJ2-6, with a tentative D call TRBD1 (5 bases). The CDR3 covers 15 residues. Per the germline V gene, CDR1 is KGHSH and CDR2 is LQKENI. Between the trimmed V and J ends, which lost 4 bases and 9 bases, there was a span of 16 bases. CDR3 sequence (DNA): TGTGCCAGCTCACGACGGACACTCAAATACAACGTCCTGACTTTC. It translates to CASSRRTLKYNVLTF.

The rearrangement links TRBV7-9 to TRBJ2-1; maybe TRBD2 (6 bases). The CDR3 totals 16 residues. CDR1 and CDR2 (germline): SEHNR, FQNEAQ (reference sequence). V lost 2 bases and J 5 bases, leaving 16 bases between the germline ends. CDR3 residues: CASSLPGGKTHNEQFF. DNA of the CDR3: TGTGCCAGCAGCTTACCGGGCGGGAAGACTCACAATGAGCAGTTCTTC.

The chain has TRBV9 and TRBJ2-1; 9 bases are a match to TRBD2. This CDR3 is built from 16 residues. Trimming at V came to 0 bases and at J to 5 bases, leaving 6 bases not matched to a gene. Germline values: CDR1 SGDLS, CDR2 YYNGEE. CDR3 region: CASSVDPGTSNNEQFF. The CDR3 nucleotides are TGTGCCAGCAGCGTAGATCCCGGGACTAGCAACAATGAGCAGTTCTTC.

The chain recombines TRBV29-1 with TRBJ1-2, with 9 nucleotides matching TRBD1. J gave up 3 bases and V 3 bases, and 5 bases lay outside the gene matches. CDR1 is SQVTM and CDR2 is ANQGSEA in the germline V gene. The CDR3 covers 14 residues. In DNA form, the CDR3 reads TGCAGCGTTGAGGGGACAGGGAACGACTATGGCTACACCTTC. It specifies CSVEGTGNDYGYTF.

The J gene is TRBJ2-7, the V gene TRBV20-1; 8 bases align to TRBD2. The V gene's germline CDR1 is DFQATT and CDR2 SNEGSKA (reference sequence). There are 14 residues in the CDR3. V was pared by 3 bases and J by 0 bases, with 4 bases of the junction left unmatched. This chain's CDR3 is CSASILAVSYEQYF. The CDR3 DNA reads TGCAGTGCTAGTATACTAGCGGTCTCCTACGAGCAGTACTTC.

On this clone itself: One end of the junction varies from germline; a read error may be responsible. This rearrangement joins TRBV28 to TRBJ2-3, with 9 bases that match TRBD1. This CDR3 has 14 residues. The germline gives CDR1 MDHEN, CDR2 SYDVKM. This chain's CDR3 is CASRATGGTGTQYF. CDR3 bases: TGTGCCAGCAGAGCTACAGGGGGCACAGGTACGCAGTATTTT.

The chain carries TRBV19 and TRBJ1-4, with 7 nucleotides matching TRBD1. The CDR3 has 13 amino acids. Trimming cost V 9 bases and J 8 bases; bases outside gene matches: 9. The germline CDR1 and CDR2 sequences are LNHDA and SQIVND (reference sequence). The CDR3 DNA reads as TGTGCCAGCCCAGACAGGGACGGCGAAAAACTGTTTTTT. Translating it yields CASPDRDGEKLFF.

The chain recombines TRBV28 with TRBJ1-2; TRBD1 matches at 10 bases. Germline CDR1 reads MDHEN; CDR2 reads SYDVKM. CDR3 length: 15 amino acids. Unmatched junction bases numbered 4, after V lost 2 bases and J lost 4 bases. CDR3 loop: CASSLVRTGGYGYTF. CDR3 coding DNA: TGTGCCAGCAGTTTAGTTAGGACAGGGGGCTATGGCTACACCTTC.

This rearrangement joins TRBV5-1 to TRBJ2-3; 9 positions match TRBD2. Germline-derived CDR1 and CDR2 are SGHRS and YFSETQ. The CDR3 contains 15 residues. The J segment lost 3 bases and the V segment lost 3 bases, leaving 5 bases of the junction unmatched. DNA of the CDR3: TGCGCCAGCAGCTGGCGGGAGGGCCGGACAGATACGCAGTATTTT. Amino acids: CASSWREGRTDTQYF. Supplemented by reference TRBV5-1 and TRBJ2-3, the full variable domain reads KAGVTQTPRYLIKTRGQQVTLSCSPISGHRSVSWYQQTPGQGLQFLFEYFSETQRNKGNFPGRFSGRQFSNSRSEMNVSTLELGDSALYLCASSWREGRTDTQYFGPGTRLTVL.

V is TRBV28 and J is TRBJ1-2; 8 bases agree with TRBD1. Per germline, CDR1 MDHEN and CDR2 SYDVKM. J lost 0 bases, V lost 4 bases, and 7 bases had no gene match. The length of the CDR3 is 16 residues. The CDR3: CASSSQGAPANYGYTF. CDR3 in DNA: TGTGCCAGCAGTTCCCAGGGGGCCCCAGCTAACTATGGCTACACCTTC.

The rearrangement uses TRBV3-1 (or the pseudogene TRBV3-2) and TRBJ2-1, with TRBD2 matching 14 bases. The germline V gene encodes CDR1 LGHDT and CDR2 YNNKEL (reference sequence). The CDR3 length is 18 residues. The trim removed 6 bases at V and 0 bases at J, leaving 7 bases unmatched. CDR3 in amino acids: CASRGTSGSLTSYNEQFF. DNA of the CDR3: TGTGCCAGCAGGGGGACTAGCGGGAGTTTAACCTCCTACAATGAGCAGTTCTTC.

The gene calls are TRBV5-8 and TRBJ2-3, with 9 nucleotides matching TRBD2. The CDR3 spans 15 residues. Per the germline V gene, CDR1 is SGHTS and CDR2 is YDEGEE. The V gene end was trimmed by 2 bases and the J gene end by 1 base; junction bases not matched to a gene: 2. The DNA of the CDR3 is TGTGCCAGCAGCTTCGGCGGGAGGGGCACAGATACGCAGTATTTT. Its protein is CASSFGGRGTDTQYF.

This clone was picked up a small number of times. The chain carries TRBV2 and TRBJ1-2, with unresolved D. Between the trimmed V and J ends, which lost 5 bases and 8 bases, there was a span of 15 bases. Germline lookup yields CDR1 SNHLY and CDR2 FYNNEI. The length of the CDR3 is 13 residues. Here the CDR3 reads CASSLQPFGGYTF. The CDR3 DNA sequence: TGTGCCAGCAGTTTACAGCCCTTTGGCGGCTACACCTTC.